One sample yielded the 6 T cell receptor beta chains listed below, sequenced in a study of T cell responses to AZD1222 COVID-19 vaccine. The assay was immunoSEQ multiplex PCR, and TCRdb's table has in-frame clones only and misses some. The table has some 200,000 clones, approximately 91% seen once. The source material was peripheral blood, sampled on day 0 of AZD1222 vaccination. All receptors derive from an adult in good health.

The chain joins TRBV4-2 to TRBJ2-1, with TRBD2 identical over 8 bases. The CDR3 covers 16 residues. Trimming removed 2 bases from V and 7 bases from J; junction bases left unmatched: 10. The germline gives CDR1 LGHNA, CDR2 YNFKEQ. The CDR3 bases are TGTGCCAGCAGCCAATTACTAGCGGATGGTGAGAATGAGCAGTTCTTC. It encodes CASSQLLADGENEQFF.

The CDR3 DNA reads TGTGCCAGCAGTTTAAATTATGACTCCTACAATGAGCAGTTCTTC. It yields the protein CASSLNYDSYNEQFF. The V call is TRBV27, the J call TRBJ2-1; unclear D gene. Germline V gives CDR1 MNHEY, CDR2 SMNVEV (reference sequence). V gave up 2 bases and J gave up 0 bases, with 8 bases separating them. This CDR3 has 15 amino acids.

The sample holds one count of this clone. The chain recombines TRBV18 with TRBJ1-1, with D possibly being TRBD1 (5 bases). Trimming stripped 3 bases from V and 8 bases from J, with 16 bases between. Germline assignment: CDR1 KGHSH and CDR2 LQKENI. The CDR3 is 14 amino acids. The CDR3 reads CASSPGVGVLEAFF. The CDR3 nucleotides read TGTGCCAGCTCACCGGGGGTGGGGGTTCTCGAAGCTTTCTTT.

The genes are TRBV5-4 and TRBJ2-7; no reliable D call. The CDR3 totals 14 residues. Per the germline V gene, CDR1 is SGHNT and CDR2 is YYREEE (reference sequence). The ends were cut back, 0 bases at V and 3 bases at J, with 10 bases in the middle. As DNA, the CDR3 is TGTGCCAGCAGCTTGGGACCAGCCCTCTACGAGCAGTACTTC. Residues: CASSLGPALYEQYF.

The chain is built from TRBV19 and TRBJ1-3; D uncertain. The CDR3 length is 15 residues. Germline V gene sequence: CDR1 LNHDA, CDR2 SQIVND (reference sequence). The V gene lost 1 base and the J gene lost 0 bases, with 7 bases spanning the gap. CDR3 sequence: CASSIVPGSGNTIYF. The CDR3 region has the DNA TGTGCCAGTAGTATAGTTCCGGGCTCTGGAAACACCATATATTTT.

The rearrangement joins TRBV25-1 to TRBJ1-1; 10 bases fit TRBD1. The length of the CDR3 is 16 residues. CDR1 and CDR2 (germline): MGHDK, SYGVNS. V trimming: 4 bases; J trimming: 6 bases; junction bases outside the gene matches: 11. In DNA form, the CDR3 reads TGTGCCAGCAGTGCGGACACCGGGACAGGGGTACCTGAAGCTTTCTTT. Amino acids: CASSADTGTGVPEAFF.